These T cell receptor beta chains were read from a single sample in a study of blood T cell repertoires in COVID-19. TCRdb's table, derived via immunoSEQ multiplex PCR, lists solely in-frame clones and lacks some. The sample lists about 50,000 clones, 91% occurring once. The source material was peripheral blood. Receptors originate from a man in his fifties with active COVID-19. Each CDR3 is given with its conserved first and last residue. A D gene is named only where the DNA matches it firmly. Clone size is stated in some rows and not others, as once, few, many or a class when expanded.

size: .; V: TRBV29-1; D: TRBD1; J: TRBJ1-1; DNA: TGCAGCGTTCGCGGCCGACAGGGTGTGACTGAAGCTTTCTTT; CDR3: CSVRGRQGVTEAFF
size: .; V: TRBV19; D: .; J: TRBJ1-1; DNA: TGTGCCAGTAGTCCTTCGGGGCAGGGGTATGAAGCTTTCTTT; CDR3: CASSPSGQGYEAFF
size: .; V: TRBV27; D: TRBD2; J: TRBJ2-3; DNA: TGTGCCACCGGGACTAGCGGGAGGGCTGCGGGTGATACGCAGTATTTT; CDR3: CATGTSGRAAGDTQYF
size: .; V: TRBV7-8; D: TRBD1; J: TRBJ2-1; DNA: TGTGCCAGCAGCTTAGTTGAACAGGGGGACTACAATGAGCAGTTCTTC; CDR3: CASSLVEQGDYNEQFF
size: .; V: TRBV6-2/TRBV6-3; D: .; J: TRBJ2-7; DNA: TGTGCCAGCAGTTCCATCTACGAGCAGTACTTC; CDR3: CASSSIYEQYF
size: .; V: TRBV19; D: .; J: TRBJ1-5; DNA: TGTGCCAGTAGTATGGGCCCGGGACTCGGCAATCAGCCCCAGCATTTT; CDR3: CASSMGPGLGNQPQHF
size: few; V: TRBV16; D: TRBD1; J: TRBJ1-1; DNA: TGTGCCAGCAGCGATAACAGGGGAGTAGGGACTGAAGCTTTCTTT; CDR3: CASSDNRGVGTEAFF
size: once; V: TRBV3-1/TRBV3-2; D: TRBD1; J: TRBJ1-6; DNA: TGTGCCAGCAGCCCAGGGACAGGGGCAAATTCACCCCTCCACTTT; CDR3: CASSPGTGANSPLHF
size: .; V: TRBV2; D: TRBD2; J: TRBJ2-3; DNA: TGTGCCAGCAGTGCCCCCAAGCGGGGGACGCCCACAGATACGCAGTATTTT; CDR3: CASSAPKRGTPTDTQYF
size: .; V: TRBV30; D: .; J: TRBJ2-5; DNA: TGTGCCTGGAGTAACACCAAAGATCAAGAGACCCAGTACTTC; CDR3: CAWSNTKDQETQYF
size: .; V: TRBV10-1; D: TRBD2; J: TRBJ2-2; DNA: TGCGCCAGCAGGGATGGGACTAGCGGGGCCGGGGAGCTGTTTTTT; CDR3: CASRDGTSGAGELFF
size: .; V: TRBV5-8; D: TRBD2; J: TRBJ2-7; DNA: TGTGCCAGCAGGAGGACTAGCGGTCTCTCCTACGAGCAGTACTTC; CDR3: CASRRTSGLSYEQYF
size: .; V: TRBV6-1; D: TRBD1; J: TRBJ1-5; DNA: TGTGCCAGCAGTGATTCACAGGGGTGGCAGCCCCAGCATTTT; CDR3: CASSDSQGWQPQHF
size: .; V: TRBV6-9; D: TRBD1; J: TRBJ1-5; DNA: TGTGCCAGCAGTTCGGACAGGGGGCTGAATCAGCCCCAGCATTTT; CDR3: CASSSDRGLNQPQHF
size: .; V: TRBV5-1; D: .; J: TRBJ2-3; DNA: TGCGCCAGCAGCTTGGCAGGGTCCACAGATACGCAGTATTTT; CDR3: CASSLAGSTDTQYF
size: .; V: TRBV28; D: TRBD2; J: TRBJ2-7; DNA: TGTGCCAGCAGTTCTCGATCGGGACTAGTCTACGAGCAGTACTTC; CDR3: CASSSRSGLVYEQYF
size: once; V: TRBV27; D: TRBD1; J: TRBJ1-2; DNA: TGTGCCAGCAGTCCCGCCGGGACAGGGGGTGGCTACACCTTC; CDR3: CASSPAGTGGGYTF
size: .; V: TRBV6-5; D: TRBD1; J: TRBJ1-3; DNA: TGTGCCAGCGAGGGGGCAGGCTTATCTGGAAACACCATATATTTT; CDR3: CASEGAGLSGNTIYF
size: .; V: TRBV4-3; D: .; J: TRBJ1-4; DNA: TGCGCCAGCAGCCAAGATGGGGGGGCGGACGAAAAACTGTTTTTT; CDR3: CASSQDGGADEKLFF
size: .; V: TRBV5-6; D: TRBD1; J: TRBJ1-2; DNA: TGTGCCAGCAGCTTGGGAGACAGGGTCACCTATGGCTACACCTTC; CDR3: CASSLGDRVTYGYTF
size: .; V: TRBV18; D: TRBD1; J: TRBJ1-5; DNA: TGTGCCAGCTCAGCGACAGGGGCGCATAGCAATCAGCCCCAGCATTTT; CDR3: CASSATGAHSNQPQHF
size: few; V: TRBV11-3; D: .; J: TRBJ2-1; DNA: TGTGCCAGCAGCTTAGGGCCCTACAATGAGCAGTTCTTC; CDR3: CASSLGPYNEQFF
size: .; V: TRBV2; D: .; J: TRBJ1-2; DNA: TGTGCCAGCAGTGAGGACAGATGGTATGGCTACACCTTC; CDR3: CASSEDRWYGYTF
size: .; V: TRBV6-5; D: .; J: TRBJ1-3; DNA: TGTGCCAGCAGTTACTCGGGGGACATCTCTGGAAACACCATATATTTT; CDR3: CASSYSGDISGNTIYF
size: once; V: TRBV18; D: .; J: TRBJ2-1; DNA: TGTGCCAGCTCACCACAGCGAGAAGTGAATGAGCAGTTCTTC; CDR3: CASSPQREVNEQFF
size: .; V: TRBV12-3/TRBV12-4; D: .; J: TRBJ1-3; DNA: TGTGCCAGCAGCCTGCGGGGAAACACCATATATTTT; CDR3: CASSLRGNTIYF
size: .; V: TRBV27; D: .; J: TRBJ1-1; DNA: TGTGCCAGGTGCTTGGGAGGTACTGAAGCTTTCTTT; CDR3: CARCLGGTEAFF
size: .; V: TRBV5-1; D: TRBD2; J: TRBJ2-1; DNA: TGCGCCAGCAGCTCAGGGGGACTAGCGGTGTCCTACAATGAGCAGTTCTTC; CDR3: CASSSGGLAVSYNEQFF
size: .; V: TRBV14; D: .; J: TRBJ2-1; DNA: TGTGCCAGCAGCCCGCGGGTTCTTTCATACAATGAGCAGTTCTTC; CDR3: CASSPRVLSYNEQFF
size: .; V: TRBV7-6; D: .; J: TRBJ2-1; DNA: TGTGCCAGCAGCTTAGCCCCCGCTAGCTCCTACAATGAGCAGTTCTTC; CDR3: CASSLAPASSYNEQFF
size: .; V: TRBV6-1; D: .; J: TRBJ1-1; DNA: TGTGCCAGCAGTGAAGCAGTCGGCGCGGATGAAGCTTTCTTT; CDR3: CASSEAVGADEAFF
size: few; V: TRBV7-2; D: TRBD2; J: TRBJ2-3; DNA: TGTGCCAGCAGCTTGACTAGCGGGGGACAGCAAGATACGCAGTATTTT; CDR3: CASSLTSGGQQDTQYF
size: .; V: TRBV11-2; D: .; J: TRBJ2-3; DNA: TGTGCCAGCAGCTTCCCGGTATCGGGAACTAGCACAGATACGCAGTATTTT; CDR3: CASSFPVSGTSTDTQYF
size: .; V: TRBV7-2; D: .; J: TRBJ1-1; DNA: TGTGCCAGCAGCGCCGGCGGATACAGGGAGACTGAAGCTTTCTTT; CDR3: CASSAGGYRETEAFF
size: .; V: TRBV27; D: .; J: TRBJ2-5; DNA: TGTGCCAGCGGTGTGGCAGAAGAAGAGACCCAGTACTTC; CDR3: CASGVAEEETQYF
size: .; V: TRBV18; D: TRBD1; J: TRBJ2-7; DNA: TGTGCCAGCTCGGTCGGGACAGGGTTATGGTACGAGCAGTACTTC; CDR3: CASSVGTGLWYEQYF
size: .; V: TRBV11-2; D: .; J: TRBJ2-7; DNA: TGTGCCAGCAGCCCCACGGCGGGGTCAGACTACGAGCAGTACTTC; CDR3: CASSPTAGSDYEQYF
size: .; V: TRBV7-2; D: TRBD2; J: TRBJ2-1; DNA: TGTGCCAGCAAACGAGTTAGCGGGAGTGAGAATAATGAGCAGTTCTTC; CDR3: CASKRVSGSENNEQFF
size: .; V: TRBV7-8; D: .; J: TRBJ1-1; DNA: TGTGCCAGCAGCTTAGAGGAGGGGTTGGAGGCTTTCTTT; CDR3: CASSLEEGLEAFF
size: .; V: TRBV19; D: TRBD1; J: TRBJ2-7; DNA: TGTGCCAGTAGCCCCGGACAGGGGGACTACGAGCAGTACTTC; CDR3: CASSPGQGDYEQYF
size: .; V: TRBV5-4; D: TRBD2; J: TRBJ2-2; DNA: TGTGCCAGCAGCAAAGGGACTAGCGGTACCGGGGAGCTGTTTTTT; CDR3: CASSKGTSGTGELFF